This TCR beta chain emerged from a study of T cells in localized non-small cell lung cancer (dated by TCRdb to about 2020). With regard to the full study: The study analyzed T cell repertoires of around 250 early-stage NSCLC patients, comparing tumors and uninvolved tumor-adjacent lungs. The cohort was made up of approximately 250 treatment-naive NSCLC patients whose localized lung tumors had been resected. The mean age of the NSCLC patients was around 65 years, with 130 or so men and approximately 100 women. Results the study describes overall, beyond this receptor: Uninvolved tumor-adjacent lung showed the highest T cell clonality, higher than tumor, which suggests more focused antigenic responses in the adjacent lung. Longer overall survival was associated with higher T cell density in blood, whereas shorter survival was associated with higher clonality in adjacent lung. A median of approximately 53 of the top 100 tumor clones turned up in the paired uninvolved adjacent lung, and approximately 30 of those clones also ranked among the top 100 of that same adjacent lung. Because the study design was exploratory, TCR variables were selected using unadjusted p-values without false-discovery rate correction. Multi-region tumor sequencing was not performed, so intratumor heterogeneity could not be excluded.

The germline V gene specifies SGHTA as CDR1 and FQGNSA as CDR2. V is cut by 2 bases and J by 5 bases, and the space between the germline ends is 8 bases. Inclusive of the bounding cysteine and phenylalanine, the CDR3 is 13 residues long. Kept here is only the CDR3 DNA, which spans 39 bases and is read in frame from base 1. At diagnosis, peripheral blood, uninvolved tumor-adjacent lung and tumor were collected and were preserved as a mix of fresh-frozen and FFPE material. For TCR repertoire profiling, blood samples were analyzed as peripheral blood mononuclear cells. The immunoSEQ Assay was used to sequence TCR beta CDR3 regions from DNA. The authors' pipeline ran thus. T cell density was computed as TCR beta template counts normalized to usable DNA estimated by amplifying housekeeping genes. Using the preseqR package, richness was estimated by extrapolating to 120,000 templates for tissue samples and 400,000 templates for PBMC samples. Clonality was defined by subtracting Pielou's evenness from one. Tissue-enriched TCRs were identified through differential abundance testing performed on productive amino-acid clonotypes, with a minimum total count of 5 and an alpha of 0.1. Repertoire overlap between compartments was quantified with the Jaccard Index and Morisita Overlap Index. GLIPH clustered TCR beta CDR3s with public tetramer-defined viral CDR3s; viral motifs required at least three viral sequences plus V-gene enrichment. TCRdb holds this immuneACCESS table with in-frame rearrangements only. Some clones are missing; in checked studies, unresolved V genes explain under half, and the rest has no known cause. That table is the source of V, J and clone size, and D and trimming were worked out from the DNA. The table for this sample lists about 52,000 clones; around three quarters of them were counted only once. The top ten clonotypes cover about 4% of the sample.

Comments on this clone: What antigen it recognizes has not been identified. Within one base of it there is no much larger clone, and no base qualities were kept.

The chain is encoded by TRBV7-2 joined to TRBJ2-3; TRBD1 might be the D gene, on 5 matching bases. Sequenced material: PBMCs, taken before any cancer treatment. This receptor was identified in a woman aged 35-75 years with stage II lung adenocarcinoma. The CDR3 has the sequence CASSLQGEDTQYF. DNA sequence: TGTGCCAGCAGCTTACAAGGGGAAGATACGCAGTATTTT. With all but the CDR3 taken from the reference TRBV7-2 and TRBJ2-3 genes, the full variable domain is: GAGVSQSPSNKVTEKGKDVELRCDPISGHTALYWYRQSLGQGLEFLIYFQGNSAPDKSGLPSDRFSAERTGGSVSTLTIQRTQQEDSAVYLCASSLQGEDTQYFGPGTRLTVL.